This TCR beta chain emerged from a study of yellow fever vaccine responses in identical twins. Study-level points and caveats: Convergence reportedly seemed to mark part of the twins' vaccine T cell response, with personalization marking the rest.

Germline V gene lookup returns CDR1 SGHNT and CDR2 YENEEA. This CDR3 is 12 amino acids long. V was clipped by 5 bases and J by 10 bases; unmatched bases: 5. As regards this clonotype: Antigen unknown.

A single record per CDR3 protein comes from TCRdb applying MiXCR to the RT-PCR reads. The sample holds about 1,700 distinct CDR3 sequences, less than 90% seen once. This receptor was identified in a young woman who received the yellow fever vaccine. The source was T cells from blood (PBMCs), unsorted or a sorted subset (not recorded which), collected before or after yellow fever vaccination (not recorded which). The chain recombines TRBV11-3 with TRBJ2-1; TRBD2 agrees at 7 bases. CDR3 amino acids: CASSIPGLEQFF. The CDR3 DNA follows: TGTGCCAGCAGCATTCCGGGACTAGAGCAGTTCTTC. Combining the CDR3 with reference TRBV11-3 and TRBJ2-1 gives the whole variable domain EAGVVQSPRYKIIEKKQPVAFWCNPISGHNTLYWYLQNLGQGPELLIRYENEEAVDDSQLPKDRFSAERLKGVDSTLKIQPAELGDSAVYLCASSIPGLEQFFGPGTRLTVL.